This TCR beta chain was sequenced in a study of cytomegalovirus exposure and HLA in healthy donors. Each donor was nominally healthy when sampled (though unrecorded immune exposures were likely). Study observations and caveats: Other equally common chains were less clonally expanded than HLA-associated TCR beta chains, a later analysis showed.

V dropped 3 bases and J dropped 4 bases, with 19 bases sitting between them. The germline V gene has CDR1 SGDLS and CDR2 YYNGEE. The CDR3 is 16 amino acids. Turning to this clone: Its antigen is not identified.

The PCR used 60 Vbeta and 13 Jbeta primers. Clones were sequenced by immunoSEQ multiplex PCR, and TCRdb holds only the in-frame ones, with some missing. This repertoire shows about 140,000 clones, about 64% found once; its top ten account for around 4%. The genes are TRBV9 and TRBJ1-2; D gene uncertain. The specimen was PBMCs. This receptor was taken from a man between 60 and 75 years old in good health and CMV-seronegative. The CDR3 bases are TGTGCCAGCAGCGCCCGAAACTTGGGTCGGAGCTATGGCTACACCTTC. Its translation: CASSARNLGRSYGYTF.